This TCR beta chain was observed in a study of T-cell memory formation after mild COVID-19. Study as a whole: Clusters were largely donor specific. Study-level results: Clones that shrank (day 15 to 85) were balanced CD4/CD8, whereas later expanders leaned CD4+.

The germline V and J ends were trimmed by 6 bases and 5 bases, with 17 bases remaining between them. The CDR3 covers 14 residues. This clonotype was counted only a few times. Its antigen is not known. TCRdb re-called the 5' RACE reads through MiXCR, storing one row per CDR3 protein. The sample contains around 420,000 distinct CDR3 sequences, approximately 24% of which appear only once. This TCR was recovered from an adult woman who had mild COVID-19 (a few samples of this study predate the infection). Cell type and time point are not known. The gene calls are TRBV12-3 or TRBV12-4 and TRBJ2-7, with D unclear. Sequenced sample: PBMCs or a T cell subset sorted from them (not recorded which). The CDR3 loop is CASRLGLAPDEQYF. CDR3 DNA: TGTGCCAGCAGGCTGGGCCTCGCACCGGACGAGCAGTACTTC.